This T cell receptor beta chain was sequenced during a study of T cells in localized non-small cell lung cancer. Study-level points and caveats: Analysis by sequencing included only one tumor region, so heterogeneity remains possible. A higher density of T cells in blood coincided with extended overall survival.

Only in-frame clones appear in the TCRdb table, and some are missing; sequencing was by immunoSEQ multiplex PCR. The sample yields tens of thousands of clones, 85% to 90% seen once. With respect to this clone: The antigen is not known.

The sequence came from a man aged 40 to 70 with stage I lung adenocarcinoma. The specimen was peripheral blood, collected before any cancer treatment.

The CDR3, as DNA: TGTGCCTGGAGTGTACTCCACCTCTCCTACGAGCAGTACTTC. Translating it yields CAWSVLHLSYEQYF. The chain links TRBV30 to TRBJ2-7; no definite D call. The CDR3 loop spans 14 amino acids. The germline gives CDR1 GTSNPN, CDR2 SVGIG (reference sequence). V lost 0 bases to trimming and J lost 0 bases, with 9 bases between them.